This T cell receptor beta chain was sequenced in a study of blood T cells in healthy people across ages. Findings and limits, study-wide: Relative to aged donors, long-lived donors carried more naive CD4+ cells and displayed higher diversity. Lack of knowledge of donor CMV status possibly confounded expanded clonotype changes. Diversity of TCR beta per million T cells declined in a roughly linear way with age.

Primed by a sample-barcoded 5' primer and a J-beta primer mix, a second PCR proceeded for 7 to 11 cycles. One entry per CDR3 protein, called by TCRdb with MiXCR from the 5' RACE reads. The data contain approximately 800,000 distinct CDR3 sequences, 55% to 75% of them singletons. As for this clonotype: Its antigen remains unknown.

V gave up 5 bases and J gave up 0 bases, with 13 bases separating them. This CDR3 contains 15 residues. Germline-derived CDR1 and CDR2 are LNHDA and SQIVND (reference sequence). Total RNA amounts of at least 5 micrograms were extracted per sample. The sequenced sample was blood. The clonotype comes from a man aged 25-45 years in good health. The rearrangement links TRBV19 to TRBJ1-2, with a tentative D call TRBD1 (5 bases). The CDR3: CASSLRGAANYGYTF. CDR3 bases: TGTGCCAGTAGTCTGCGGGGCGCCGCTAACTATGGCTACACCTTC. The full variable domain, rest sourced from reference TRBV19 and TRBJ1-2, is DGGITQSPKYLFRKEGQNVTLSCEQNLNHDAMYWYRQDPGQGLRLIYYSQIVNDFQKGDIAEGYSVSREKKESFPLTVTSAQKNPTAFYLCASSLRGAANYGYTFGSGTRLTVV.